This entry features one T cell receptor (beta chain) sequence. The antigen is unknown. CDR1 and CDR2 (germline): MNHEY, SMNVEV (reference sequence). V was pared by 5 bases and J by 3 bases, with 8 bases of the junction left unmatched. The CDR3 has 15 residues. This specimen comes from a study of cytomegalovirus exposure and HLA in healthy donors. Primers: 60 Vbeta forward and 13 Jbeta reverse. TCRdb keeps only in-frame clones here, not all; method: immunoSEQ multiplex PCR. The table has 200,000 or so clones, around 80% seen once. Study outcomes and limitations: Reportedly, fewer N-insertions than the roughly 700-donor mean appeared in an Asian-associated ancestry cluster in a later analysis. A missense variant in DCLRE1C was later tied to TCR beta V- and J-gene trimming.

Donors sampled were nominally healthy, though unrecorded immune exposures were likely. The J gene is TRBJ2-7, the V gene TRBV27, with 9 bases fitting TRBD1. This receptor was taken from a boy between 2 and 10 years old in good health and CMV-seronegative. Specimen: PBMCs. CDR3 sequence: CASSSSGTGFYEQYF. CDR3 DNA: TGTGCCAGCAGTAGCTCCGGGACAGGGTTCTACGAGCAGTACTTC.